This T cell receptor (beta chain) was captured by sequencing in a study of blood T cell repertoires in COVID-19. Across the study: Samples came from the United States, Italy and Spain, spanning acute and convalescent COVID-19. T cells, B-cell-depleted T cells, or PBMCs supplied cDNA or gDNA.

How the authors handled the data: Amplification of reference gene primers was used by the study to estimate nucleated cell counts. Some clones are missing from TCRdb's copy, which holds only in-frame ones; the method was immunoSEQ multiplex PCR. The V and J calls and the clone size are those of that table, but D and trimming were determined from the DNA. The top ten hold over 12% of the sample, which has over 100,000 clones, 87% seen once. The CDR3 runs 15 residues. The germline V gene encodes CDR1 DFQATT and CDR2 SNEGSKA (reference sequence). Trimming took 3 bases from V and 7 from J; bases not matched to a gene: 11.

The chain has TRBV20-1 and TRBJ2-7; 11 positions match TRBD2. Sample: peripheral blood. The sequence derives from a man aged 50 to 59 with acute or convalescent COVID-19. The CDR3 loop reads CSASSPLAGGGEQYF. The CDR3 nucleotides read TGCAGTGCTAGTTCCCCCCTAGCGGGAGGAGGTGAGCAGTACTTC.